This TCR beta chain was sequenced for a study of identical twins (dated by TCRdb to about 2016). Context from the whole study: TCR alpha and beta repertoires from monozygotic twins, unrelated adults of various ages and cord blood were deep-sequenced to test whether fetal clonotypes persist. Replicate twin experiments were performed at different times using different library preparation protocols to rule out contamination.

The germline V gene encodes CDR1 SQVTM and CDR2 ANQGSEA. V is cut back by 3 bases and J by 9 bases, with 8 bases in the junction unmatched. The CDR3 numbers 14 residues from cysteine through phenylalanine. The kept DNA is CDR3 alone, 42 bases in frame from the first base. All donors were healthy Caucasians. Three pairs of female monozygotic twins, all aged about 18 to 29 years, were included in the twin cohort. Using Miltenyi CD45RO+ enrichment and human naive T-cell isolation kits, memory (CD45RO+) and naive T cells were isolated from PBMC. This clonotype showed up just a few times. What this receptor recognizes is not known. Base qualities are not provided; no much larger clone lies one nucleotide away. The protocol used for the library was 5' RACE. Sequenced using an Illumina HiSeq 2000. Template switching introduced a universal primer binding site; the final cDNA contained a unique molecular identifier, enabling accurate counting of TCR cDNA molecules. First-strand cDNA for TCR alpha and beta chains was synthesized from specific primers in the conserved constant-segment region. Each cDNA library was double barcoded, with a SMART-Mk sample barcode plus Illumina barcodes, to control for contamination. TruSeq adapter sequences, together with Illumina sample barcodes, were added in two successive PCR steps. The TCR alpha and beta cDNA libraries were sequenced on the Illumina HiSeq platform using custom primers. The published analysis was carried out like this. MiGEC was used to process raw reads and extract unique molecular identifiers, and MiXCR was used to find CDR3 positions. Recombination models were inferred per individual with the repgenHMM and IGoR tools using an EM algorithm. Shared clonotypes were analyzed with the tcR package in R, and sharing was normalized by the product of cloneset sizes. To study raw recombination without the effects of thymic and clonal selection, out-of-frame nonproductive sequences were analyzed. In TCRdb, the public reads were trimmed at Q25 with fastp and aligned with MiXCR, with productive beta chains retained. A single entry per CDR3 protein holds the most common genes and DNA from its merged rows. TCRdb assigned the V and J calls; the authors' analysis was not used. The table for this sample lists under 250,000 distinct CDR3 sequences; about an eighth of them were counted only once. 4% of the sample is held by the ten biggest clonotypes.

Beyond this particular receptor, the publication reports: Compared with coincidental sharing between unrelated individuals, out-of-frame TCR alpha sequences shared between twins showed an excess of sequences with low generation probability. The excess sharing between twins in beta out-of-frame sequences was weaker because fewer shared sequences reduced the signal-to-noise ratio. Fewer insertions were carried by abundant cord blood beta clonotypes, a similar but weaker trend appeared in young adult naive repertoires, and no such trend appeared in memory repertoires. In monozygotic twins, recombination models systematically underestimated out-of-frame TCR alpha sharing, but the models matched the sharing seen between unrelated individuals. Because the same donors could not be followed over many years, the conclusions depended on cross-sectional statistical analysis. Invariant T cells such as MAIT and iNKT could partly confound zero-insertion analyses, though diverse VJ usage argued against this for most clonotypes.

This sample was shared with a second study, whose subject was yellow fever vaccine responses in identical twins. The second study reports: The T cell response to vaccination in identical twins was reported by the authors to appear partly convergent and partly personalized. In the study, vaccine-responding T cell clones were precisely tracked in identical twins.

In this chain, TRBV29-1 is recombined with TRBJ2-1; TRBD2 agrees with 10 junctional bases. The receptor comes from a woman aged 18-29 years in good health. Sequenced sample: memory (CD45RO+) T cells sorted from blood. The sample's cell subset or site label, in plain terms: CD45RO+ enriched T cells. The CDR3 has the sequence CSVESSGRRGEQFF. The DNA reads as follows: TGCAGCGTTGAGAGTAGCGGGAGGAGAGGTGAGCAGTTCTTC.